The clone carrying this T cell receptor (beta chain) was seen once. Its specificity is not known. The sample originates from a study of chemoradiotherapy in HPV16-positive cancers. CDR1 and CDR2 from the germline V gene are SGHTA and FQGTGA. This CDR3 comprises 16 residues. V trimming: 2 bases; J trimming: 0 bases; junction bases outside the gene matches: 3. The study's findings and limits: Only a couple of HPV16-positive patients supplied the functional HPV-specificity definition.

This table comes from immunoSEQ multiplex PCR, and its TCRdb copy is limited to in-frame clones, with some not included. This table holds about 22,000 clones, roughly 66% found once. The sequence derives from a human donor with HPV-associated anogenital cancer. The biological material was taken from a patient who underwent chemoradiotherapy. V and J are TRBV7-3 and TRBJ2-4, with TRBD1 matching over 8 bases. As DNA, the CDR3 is TGTGCCAGCAGCTTAGGGACAGGTCTAGCCAAAAACATTCAGTACTTC. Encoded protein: CASSLGTGLAKNIQYF. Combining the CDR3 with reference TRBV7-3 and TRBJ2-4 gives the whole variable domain GAGVSQTPSNKVTEKGKYVELRCDPISGHTALYWYRQSLGQGPEFLIYFQGTGAADDSGLPNDRFFAVRPEGSVSTLKIQRTERGDSAVYLCASSLGTGLAKNIQYFGAGTRLSVL.